The 4 T cell receptor beta chains in this list originate from one sample, sequenced in a study of blood T cell repertoires in COVID-19. Sequencing used immunoSEQ multiplex PCR; TCRdb keeps in-frame clones, though not all of them. This table holds 25,000 to 30,000 clones, approximately 86% found once. The sample comprised peripheral blood. These receptors originate from a human donor in a cohort sampled during active COVID-19. The donor label of this sample is uncertain.

The chain carries TRBV7-3 and TRBJ2-2; D is perhaps TRBD1 (5 bases). The CDR3 is 13 amino acids. V was trimmed by 5 bases and J by 6 bases, leaving 10 bases between them. The germline gives CDR1 SGHTA, CDR2 FQGTGA. The CDR3 region has the DNA TGTGCCAGCAGCCCAGGGCGGTCCGGGGAGCTGTTTTTT. This sequence encodes CASSPGRSGELFF.

The DNA for the CDR3 is TGTGCCAGCAGCTTGGCTCGGGGGAGCTCCTACGAGCAGTACTTC. It translates to CASSLARGSSYEQYF. This chain joins TRBV5-5 and TRBJ2-7; possible D gene TRBD2, 6 bases. The CDR3 is made up of 15 amino acids. Per the germline V gene, CDR1 is SGHKS and CDR2 is YYEKEE (reference sequence). V was cut by 0 bases and J by 0 bases, with 10 bases left in between.

This clone was recorded once. The chain joins TRBV29-1 to TRBJ2-7; D perhaps matches TRBD2 (5 bases). The germline gives CDR1 SQVTM, CDR2 ANQGSEA. The CDR3 runs 15 residues. V lost 7 bases and J lost 2, with 21 bases in between. In nucleotides, the CDR3 is TGCAGCGCCCAAGGCGGGCACGGACCCGCCTACGAGCAGTACTTC. Its protein is CSAQGGHGPAYEQYF.

Written as DNA, the CDR3 is TGCGCCAGCAGCTTGAGGGGTTTATCGAACCAGCCCCAGCATTTT. Its translation is CASSLRGLSNQPQHF. V is TRBV5-1 and J is TRBJ1-5, with D maybe TRBD1 (5 bases). In germline, CDR1 is SGHRS, CDR2 YFSETQ. CDR3 length: 15 residues. V was shortened by 1 base and J by 7 bases, with 15 bases between the two germline ends.